These 15 T cell receptor beta chains share one sample of origin, sequenced in a study of cytomegalovirus exposure and HLA in healthy donors. PCR was performed using 60 Vbeta and 13 Jbeta primers. TCRdb keeps only in-frame clones here, not all; method: immunoSEQ multiplex PCR. The sample consists of approximately 100,000 clones, approximately 70% of them appearing once. Sequenced input: PBMCs. The receptor set was obtained from a man aged 35 to 55 in good health and CMV-seronegative.

This clone was detected ten times or more. This sequence joins TRBV6-4 and TRBJ2-3, with D perhaps TRBD2 (5 bases). With 6 bases removed from V and 4 bases from J, the gap between germline ends came to 17 bases. The CDR3 loop spans 15 amino acids. From germline, CDR1 is MRHNA and CDR2 SNTAGT. CDR3 protein: CASSPGLDGSDTQYF. In nucleotides, the CDR3 is TGTGCCAGCAGCCCTGGACTTGATGGATCAGATACGCAGTATTTT.

V gene TRBV5-4 combines with J gene TRBJ1-1; no clear D gene. The CDR3 consists of 13 residues. The germline V gene encodes CDR1 SGHNT and CDR2 YYREEE (reference sequence). Trimming removed 4 bases from V and 4 bases from J, with 11 bases in between. The CDR3 region is CASSPVRGTEAFF. The DNA for the CDR3 is TGTGCCAGCAGCCCCGTGCGGGGCACTGAAGCTTTCTTT.

The rearrangement joins TRBV28 to TRBJ2-2, with D possibly TRBD1 on 5 matching bases. Germline CDR1 and CDR2: MDHEN and SYDVKM. Trimming shortened V by 5 bases and J by 0 bases, and 10 bases separated the two germline ends. The CDR3 length is 15 residues. In DNA form, the CDR3 reads TGTGCCAGCAGTCCGAGGACACCGAACACCGGGGAGCTGTTTTTT. It yields the protein CASSPRTPNTGELFF.

V usage is TRBV18 and J usage is TRBJ2-7, with a weak D call TRBD1 (7 bases). CDR1 is KGHSH and CDR2 is LQKENI in the germline V gene. This CDR3 spans 14 amino acids. V was trimmed by 0 bases and J by 5 bases, leaving 11 bases between them. CDR3 protein: CASSPPVRGDEQYF. CDR3 sequence (DNA): TGTGCCAGCTCACCACCGGTCAGGGGGGACGAGCAGTACTTC. The full variable domain, with the rest looked up from reference TRBV18 and TRBJ2-7, is NAGVMQNPRHLVRRRGQEARLRCSPMKGHSHVYWYRQLPEEGLKFMVYLQKENIIDESGMPKERFSAEFPKEGPSILRIQQVVRGDSAAYFCASSPPVRGDEQYFGPGTRLTVT.

The rearrangement uses TRBV4-1 and TRBJ1-1, with D tentatively TRBD1 (5 bases). The CDR3 is made up of 15 amino acids. V was trimmed by 5 bases and J by 3 bases, leaving 16 bases between them. Germline CDR1 and CDR2: MGHRA and YSYEKL. CDR3: CASSSPIEGDTEAFF. The DNA of the CDR3 is TGCGCCAGCAGCTCGCCTATCGAAGGGGACACTGAAGCTTTCTTT.

The V and J genes are TRBV5-1 and TRBJ2-3; tentative D call: TRBD1 (6 bases). The ends were cut back, 7 bases at V and 5 bases at J, with 14 bases in the middle. Germline lookup yields CDR1 SGHRS and CDR2 YFSETQ. The length of the CDR3 is 13 residues. CDR3: CASGQGQKDTQYF. For the CDR3, the DNA is TGCGCCAGCGGGCAGGGACAAAAAGATACGCAGTATTTT. The variable domain in full, with the rest retrieved from reference TRBV5-1 and TRBJ2-3, is KAGVTQTPRYLIKTRGQQVTLSCSPISGHRSVSWYQQTPGQGLQFLFEYFSETQRNKGNFPGRFSGRQFSNSRSEMNVSTLELGDSALYLCASGQGQKDTQYFGPGTRLTVL.

This chain uses TRBV18 with TRBJ1-1; 7 positions agree with TRBD1. This CDR3 has 16 residues. V was pared by 0 bases and J by 0 bases, with 4 bases of the junction left unmatched. Germline CDR1 KGHSH, CDR2 LQKENI. The CDR3 reads CASSPPGRGMNTEAFF. The CDR3 nucleotides are TGTGCCAGCTCACCACCGGGCAGGGGGATGAACACTGAAGCTTTCTTT.

As regards this clone: Compared with germline, one end of the junction differs, possibly owing to a read error. The chain couples TRBV7-9 to TRBJ2-2; TRBD2 matches at 9 bases. CDR1 and CDR2 (germline): SEHNR, FQNEAQ (reference sequence). The CDR3 extends over 18 amino acids. This CDR3 is CSSSPAYSGTSPTRELFF. The CDR3 DNA is TGTTCCAGCAGCCCGGCATATTCCGGGACTAGCCCCACGAGGGAGCTGTTTTTT.

V and J are TRBV7-9 and TRBJ1-5, with TRBD1 identical over 10 bases. CDR3 length: 18 amino acids. V trimming: 5 bases; J trimming: 0 bases; junction bases outside the gene matches: 10. The germline V gene encodes CDR1 SEHNR and CDR2 FQNEAQ (reference sequence). The CDR3 reads CASSAGTGVGYSNQPQHF. Here the CDR3 DNA reads TGTGCCAGCAGCGCTGGGACAGGGGTGGGATATAGCAATCAGCCCCAGCATTTT.

The gene calls are TRBV6-5 and TRBJ2-3, with D hard to call. The CDR3 contains 13 residues. Germline V gene lookup returns CDR1 MNHEY and CDR2 SVGAGI. The germline V and J ends were trimmed by 6 bases and 5 bases, with 12 bases remaining between them. DNA of the CDR3: TGTGCCAGCAGCAACCGACCAGGAGATACGCAGTATTTT. It is translated as CASSNRPGDTQYF.

The chain employs TRBV7-6 and TRBJ2-7; 8 bases map to TRBD2. From germline, CDR1 is SGHVS and CDR2 FNYEAQ. V lost 3 bases, J lost 3 bases, and 10 bases stayed unmatched. This CDR3 comprises 16 residues. Here the CDR3 DNA reads TGTGCCAGCAGCTTCCACCCCGGGAGGGAAGGCTACGAGCAGTACTTC. Its protein product is CASSFHPGREGYEQYF.

On this clone: The junction differs from germline at one of its ends, possibly a read error. This rearrangement joins TRBV7-7 to TRBJ2-3, with 8 bases matching TRBD1. Germline V gives CDR1 SSHAT, CDR2 FNYEAQ (reference sequence). The CDR3 has 15 residues. The CDR3 DNA is TGTGCTAGCAGCCCCGGGACAGGAAGGACAGATACGCAGTATTTT. Amino acid sequence: CASSPGTGRTDTQYF.

The chain links TRBV27 to TRBJ1-2, with TRBD1 as a possible D gene (6 bases). Germline CDR1 MNHEY, CDR2 SMNVEV (reference sequence). V lost 6 bases and J lost 6, with 20 bases in between. The CDR3 has 15 residues. As DNA, the CDR3 is TGTGCCAGCAGCCGATTTGATACAGGGCGCGATGGCTACACCTTC. Translated: CASSRFDTGRDGYTF.

CDR3 coding DNA: TGTGCCAGCAGCTCGGGGGGGAGATCCGAGCAGTACTTC. Residues: CASSSGGRSEQYF. V gene TRBV7-2 combines with J gene TRBJ2-7; 8 nucleotides agree with TRBD2. Germline V CDR1 and CDR2: SGHTA, FQGNSA. The length of the CDR3 is 13 residues. The V gene end was trimmed by 4 bases and the J gene end by 6 bases; junction bases not matched to a gene: 5.

V and J are TRBV4-2 and TRBJ2-5, with 7 bases aligning to TRBD1. The germline V gene has CDR1 LGHNA and CDR2 YNFKEQ. The ends lost 5 bases at V and 5 bases at J; junction bases unmatched: 14. The CDR3 runs 16 residues. CDR3 sequence reads: CASSSEVRGGKETQYF. For the CDR3, the DNA is TGTGCCAGCAGCTCAGAGGTGAGAGGGGGCAAGGAGACCCAGTACTTC.